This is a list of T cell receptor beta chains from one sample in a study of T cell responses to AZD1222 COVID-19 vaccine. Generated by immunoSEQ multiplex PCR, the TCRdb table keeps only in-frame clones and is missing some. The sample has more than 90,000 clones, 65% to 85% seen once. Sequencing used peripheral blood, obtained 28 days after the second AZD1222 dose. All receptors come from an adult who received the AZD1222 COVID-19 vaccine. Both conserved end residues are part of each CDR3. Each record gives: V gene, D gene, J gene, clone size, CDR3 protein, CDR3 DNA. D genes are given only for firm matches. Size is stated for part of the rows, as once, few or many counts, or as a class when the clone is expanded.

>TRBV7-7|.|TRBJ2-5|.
CASSLGVHTQETQYF
TGTGCCAGCAGCTTAGGGGTGCATACCCAAGAGACCCAGTACTTC
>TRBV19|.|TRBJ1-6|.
CASNWASTFSYNSPLHF
TGTGCCAGTAATTGGGCCTCCACGTTCTCCTATAATTCACCCCTCCACTTT
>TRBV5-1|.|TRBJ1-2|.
CASSLNSQPYGYTF
TGCGCCAGCAGCTTGAATAGCCAGCCCTATGGCTACACCTTC
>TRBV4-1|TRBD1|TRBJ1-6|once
CASSQDTGTGLRGNSPLHF
TGCGCCAGCAGCCAGGACACCGGGACAGGGTTACGTGGTAATTCACCCCTCCACTTT
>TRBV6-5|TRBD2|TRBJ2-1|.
CASRLAGGPHEQFF
TGTGCCAGCAGACTAGCGGGAGGGCCTCATGAGCAGTTCTTC
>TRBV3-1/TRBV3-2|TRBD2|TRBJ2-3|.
CASSYSGGTDTQYF
TGTGCCAGCAGTTATAGCGGGGGCACAGATACGCAGTATTTT
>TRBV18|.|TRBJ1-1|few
CASSPTESTEAFF
TGTGCCAGCTCACCAACAGAATCAACTGAAGCTTTCTTT
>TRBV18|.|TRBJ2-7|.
CASSPRQGAYEQYF
TGTGCCAGCTCACCAAGGCAGGGCGCCTACGAGCAGTACTTC
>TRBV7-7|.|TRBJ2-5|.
CASSMASVPETQYF
TGTGCCAGCAGCATGGCTTCGGTTCCGGAGACCCAGTACTTC
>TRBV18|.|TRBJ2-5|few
CASSPRVSDRQETQYF
TGTGCCAGCTCACCACGCGTTTCGGACAGACAAGAGACCCAGTACTTC
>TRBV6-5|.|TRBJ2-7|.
CATQRGETYEQYF
TGTGCCACCCAGAGAGGAGAGACCTACGAGCAGTACTTC
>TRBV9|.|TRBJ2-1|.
CASSVEVGVNEQFF
TGTGCCAGCAGCGTAGAGGTGGGGGTCAATGAGCAGTTCTTC
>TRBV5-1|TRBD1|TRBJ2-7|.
CASSLGGGQGGYEQYF
TGCGCCAGCAGCTTGGGAGGGGGACAGGGCGGCTACGAGCAGTACTTC
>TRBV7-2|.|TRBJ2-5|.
CASSRELRETQYF
TGTGCCAGCAGCCGAGAGCTCCGGGAGACCCAGTACTTC
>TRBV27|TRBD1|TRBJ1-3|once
CASARDRAEMGNTIYF
TGTGCCAGCGCACGGGACAGGGCCGAGATGGGAAACACCATATATTTT
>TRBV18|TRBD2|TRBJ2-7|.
CASSPSAGEYYEQYF
TGTGCCAGCTCACCCTCAGCGGGGGAGTACTACGAGCAGTACTTC
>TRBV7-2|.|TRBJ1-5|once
CASSLGGESNQPQHF
TGTGCCAGCAGCTTAGGAGGGGAGAGCAATCAGCCCCAGCATTTT
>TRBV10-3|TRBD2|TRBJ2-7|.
CATRTSSYEQYF
TGTGCCACGAGGACTAGCTCCTACGAGCAGTACTTC
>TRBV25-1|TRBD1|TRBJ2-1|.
CASSDSGGFEQFF
TGTGCCAGCAGTGATTCAGGGGGCTTTGAGCAGTTCTTC
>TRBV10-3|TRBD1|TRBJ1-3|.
CAISDTGGPGNTIYF
TGTGCCATCAGCGATACAGGGGGCCCTGGAAACACCATATATTTT
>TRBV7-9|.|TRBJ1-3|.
CASSLQGSAGNTIYF
TGTGCCAGCAGCTTACAGGGTTCCGCTGGAAACACCATATATTTT
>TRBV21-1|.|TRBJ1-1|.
CASGWVRRSGPEAFF
TGTGCCAGCGGGTGGGTACGCCGATCGGGGCCTGAAGCTTTCTTT
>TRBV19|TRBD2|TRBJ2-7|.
CASSPQLAGGRHEQYF
TGTGCCAGTAGTCCCCAGCTAGCGGGAGGACGACACGAGCAGTACTTC
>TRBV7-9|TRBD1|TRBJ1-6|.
CASSLVGQGNSPLHF
TGTGCCAGCAGCTTAGTGGGACAGGGGAATTCACCCCTCCACTTT
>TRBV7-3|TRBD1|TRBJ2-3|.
CASSRTGGADTQYF
TGTGCCAGCAGCAGGACAGGGGGCGCAGATACGCAGTATTTT
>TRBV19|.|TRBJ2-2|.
CASRSGMAGTTGELFF
TGTGCCAGTAGGTCCGGAATGGCGGGGACCACCGGGGAGCTGTTTTTT
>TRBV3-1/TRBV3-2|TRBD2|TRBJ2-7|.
CASSQGLAGVWSYEQYF
TGTGCCAGCAGCCAAGGACTAGCGGGGGTTTGGTCCTACGAGCAGTACTTC
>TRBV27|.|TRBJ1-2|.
CASSRGPIYGYTF
TGTGCCAGCAGTCGGGGACCGATATATGGCTACACCTTC
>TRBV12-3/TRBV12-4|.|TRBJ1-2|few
CASSLGGAGGYTF
TGTGCCAGCAGTTTGGGGGGGGCCGGTGGCTACACCTTC
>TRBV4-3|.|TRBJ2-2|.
CASSQDERLNTGELFF
TGCGCCAGCAGCCAAGATGAAAGATTGAACACCGGGGAGCTGTTTTTT
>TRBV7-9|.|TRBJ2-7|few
CASSRDYEQYF
TGTGCCAGCAGCCGAGATTACGAGCAGTACTTC